Sequencing of this T cell receptor beta chain was carried out in a study of CD8 T cells in Susac syndrome. Points from the study as a whole: TCR sequencing and HLA analysis covered a relatively small number of individuals.

High-throughput TCR beta sequencing covered peripheral CD8+ and CD4+ T cells. The multiple sclerosis controls were treatment-naive patients with relapsing-remitting disease that was stable or active. Of note for this clonotype: Antigen: not known.

CDR1 is GTSNPN and CDR2 is SVGIG in the germline V gene (reference sequence). Trimming stripped 3 bases from V and 3 bases from J, with 14 bases between. The CDR3 length is 14 residues. When the RNA was reverse transcribed, random hexamers were used with an input of about 0.5 to 1 ug. Amplification of TCR beta CDR3 across 54 Vbeta and 13 Jbeta was performed with immunoSEQ multiplex PCR. TCRdb re-called the immunoSEQ multiplex PCR reads through MiXCR, storing one row per CDR3 protein. Of about 130,000 distinct CDR3 sequences listed, about 94% are singletons. The gene calls are TRBV30 and TRBJ1-2; no clear D gene. The TCR sequence derives from a human donor with multiple sclerosis. Input material: CD4+ T cells from PBMCs. The CDR3 DNA follows: TGTGCCTGGAGCCCTGACATCAGAGACTATGGCTACACCTTC. Translation: CAWSPDIRDYGYTF.